This T cell receptor beta chain was documented in a study of CD8 T cell repertoires and HIV-1 epitope variants. As for the study in general: Controls were a CMV, EBV and flu peptide pool, Ebola AY9 negative control, and no-peptide well.

Overall study findings and caveats: The TAALDMSHF plasma variant had no responses, unlike KF9 (about 5 clonotypes) and HW9 (one).

Survey-depth immunoSEQ sequencing covered TCR beta CDR3 regions. Produced via immunoSEQ multiplex PCR; TCRdb's table is partial and in-frame only. The top ten clones hold around two fifths of a sample with 4,500 to 5,500 clones, 66% of them seen once. The CDR3 is 16 amino acids. Germline V CDR1 and CDR2: SGHNT, YYREEE (reference sequence). The germline V and J ends were trimmed by 0 bases and 4 bases, with 17 bases remaining between them. About this clone itself: The antigen remains unidentified.

This sequence joins TRBV5-4 and TRBJ2-7; maybe TRBD2 (5 bases). This receptor was identified in a male donor with HIV. Sequenced: cultured CD8+ T cells derived from PBMCs. In nucleotides, the CDR3 is TGTGCCAGCAGCTTGGGGCCTTCTTTGGGAGATTACGAGCAGTACTTC. Its protein product is CASSLGPSLGDYEQYF.